This T cell receptor (beta chain) was sequenced during a study of PD-L1 blockade in urothelial cancer. Study results and limitations: Better survival was predicted when blood TCR clonality before treatment fell below the median.

Assay used: immunoSEQ multiplex PCR; TCRdb lists only in-frame clones, some missing. The sample has 68,000 or so clones, roughly 79% seen once; the top ten hold around 5.7%. Stated time point: pretreatment peripheral blood. On this clone itself: Its antigen remains unidentified.

This TCR was recovered from a man between 65 and 85 years old with urothelial cancer. This sample comprised PBMCs, obtained around atezolizumab (anti-PD-L1) treatment.

The CDR3 DNA follows: TGTGCCAGCAGCCGGACAGAACCGAACACTGAAGCTTTCTTT. Protein product: CASSRTEPNTEAFF. This chain joins TRBV4-2 and TRBJ1-1, with D perhaps TRBD1 (6 bases). V was cut by 4 bases and J by 1 base, with 10 bases left in between. The CDR3 has 14 amino acids. Germline lookup yields CDR1 LGHNA and CDR2 YNFKEQ.